The 5 T cell receptor beta chains reported below all come from one sample, sequenced in a study of T cell responses to AZD1222 COVID-19 vaccine. The assay was immunoSEQ multiplex PCR, and TCRdb's table has in-frame clones only and misses some. The table lists 160,000 or so clones, 88% of them singletons. This sample comprised peripheral blood, obtained on day 0 of AZD1222 vaccination. The receptors shown here come from an adult in good health.

The V call is TRBV11-2, the J call TRBJ1-4, with 9 nucleotides matching TRBD1. Germline V gives CDR1 SGHAT, CDR2 FQNNGV. The trim removed 7 bases at V and 8 bases at J, leaving 11 bases unmatched. The CDR3 is 15 amino acids. The CDR3 region is CASTILQGAGEKLFF. For the CDR3, the DNA is TGTGCCAGCACCATCTTACAGGGGGCTGGGGAAAAACTGTTTTTT.

This clone is medium-sized by share. The J gene is TRBJ2-7, the V gene TRBV28; 10 bases map to TRBD1. Germline values: CDR1 MDHEN, CDR2 SYDVKM. With V trimmed by 6 bases and J by 5 bases, 13 bases remained unmatched. CDR3 length equals 16 residues. The DNA of the CDR3 is TGTGCCAGCAGCCGGGTCGCCGGGACAGGGGCCCACGAGCAGTACTTC. Its protein is CASSRVAGTGAHEQYF.

The chain recombines TRBV29-1 with TRBJ1-4; 9 bases are a match to TRBD1. Trimming at V came to 3 bases and at J to 8 bases, leaving 7 bases not matched to a gene. Germline V gene lookup returns CDR1 SQVTM and CDR2 ANQGSEA. This CDR3 has 14 amino acids. The CDR3, as DNA: TGCAGCGTTGATGTGACAGGGGGAGGCGAAAAACTGTTTTTT. It specifies CSVDVTGGGEKLFF.

The chain is built from TRBV28 and TRBJ1-6; D may be TRBD1 (6 bases). The V gene's germline CDR1 is MDHEN and CDR2 SYDVKM. V was shortened by 2 bases and J by 10 bases, with 24 bases between the two germline ends. The CDR3 length is 18 residues. CDR3 sequence reads: CASSLGKTGRGLESPLHF. CDR3 DNA sequence: TGTGCCAGCAGTTTAGGGAAGACAGGACGAGGGTTAGAATCACCCCTCCACTTT.

The sample holds one count of this clone. The V call is TRBV2, the J call TRBJ2-7; TRBD2 matches 14 bases. J was trimmed by 2 bases and V by 6 bases; bases with no gene match: 15. The length of the CDR3 is 19 residues. In germline, CDR1 is SNHLY, CDR2 FYNNEI. DNA for the CDR3: TGTGCCAGCAGAACCGTCACGGGGACTAGCGGGGGCTTGACCTACGAGCAGTACTTC. This encodes CASRTVTGTSGGLTYEQYF.